Following are 8 T cell receptor beta chains from one sample sequenced in a study of blood T cell repertoires in COVID-19 (dated by TCRdb to about 2020). Library generation was performed with the immunoSEQ multiplex PCR assay. The table comes from immuneACCESS by way of TCRdb, which keeps in-frame sequences with V and J called. Part of the clones is missing from these tables; in studies checked, under half for an unresolved V gene and the rest for unknown reasons. This sample gives 200,000 to 250,000 clones in total; 86% of them show up just once. About 9.4% of the sample belongs to the ten largest clones. Source material: peripheral blood. All receptors derive from a woman in her 50s with COVID-19, enrolled during active disease.

The rearrangement links TRBV7-2 to TRBJ2-5; TRBD2 agrees at 8 bases. CDR1 and CDR2 from the germline V gene are SGHTA and FQGNSA. The CDR3 spans 14 residues. The V gene end was trimmed by 10 bases and the J gene end by 1 base; junction bases not matched to a gene: 8. CDR3 sequence reads: CATQRGNSQETQYF. DNA of the CDR3: TGTGCCACCCAGCGGGGGAATTCCCAAGAGACCCAGTACTTC.

The rearrangement joins TRBV28 to TRBJ2-5; D gene ambiguous. The germline V gene encodes CDR1 MDHEN and CDR2 SYDVKM. There are 13 residues in the CDR3. V was shortened by 3 bases and J by 2 bases, with 7 bases between the two germline ends. Written as DNA, the CDR3 is TGTGCCAGCAGTTTCGGGTTGCAAGAGACCCAGTACTTC. Amino acids: CASSFGLQETQYF.

This rearrangement joins TRBV19 to TRBJ2-7; tentatively, D is TRBD2 (5 bases). Deletions cut 4 bases from V and 2 bases from J, with 9 bases between. This CDR3 is built from 13 residues. The germline CDR1 and CDR2 sequences are LNHDA and SQIVND (reference sequence). The CDR3 DNA is TGTGCCAGTAGTACCTCCGGGGCCTACGAGCAGTACTTC. Protein: CASSTSGAYEQYF.

This chain links TRBV5-4 with TRBJ2-7; 12 positions agree with TRBD1. The CDR3 covers 17 residues. Per germline, CDR1 SGHNT and CDR2 YYREEE (reference sequence). V was pared by 3 bases and J by 3 bases, with 10 bases of the junction left unmatched. The CDR3 nucleotides read TGTGCCAGCAGCTATGGGACAGGGGGCGCGAAGGGCTACGAGCAGTACTTC. Translated, it gives CASSYGTGGAKGYEQYF.

The rearrangement uses TRBV4-1 and TRBJ2-7, with TRBD1 as a possible D gene (6 bases). CDR1 MGHRA and CDR2 YSYEKL come from the germline V gene. The CDR3 extends over 13 amino acids. V dropped 1 base and J dropped 4 bases, with 8 bases sitting between them. CDR3 sequence (DNA): TGCGCCAGCAGCCAAGTTAGGGGGTACGAGCAGTACTTC. Protein product: CASSQVRGYEQYF.

J is TRBJ2-2 and V is TRBV5-1; D ambiguous. CDR3 length equals 14 residues. V was clipped by 0 bases and J by 6 bases, with 9 bases between them. Germline CDR1 reads SGHRS; CDR2 reads YFSETQ. CDR3: CASSLEPLPGELFF. The CDR3 coding sequence is TGCGCCAGCAGCTTGGAACCACTCCCCGGGGAGCTGTTTTTT.

The chain links TRBV11-3 to TRBJ2-2, with 7 bases lining up with TRBD2. J was trimmed by 4 bases and V by 1 base; bases with no gene match: 0. Germline lookup yields CDR1 SGHNT and CDR2 YENEEA. The CDR3 consists of 14 residues. CDR3 amino acids: CASSLGGGTGELFF. CDR3 DNA sequence: TGTGCCAGCAGCTTAGGCGGGGGCACCGGGGAGCTGTTTTTT.

This chain uses TRBV5-5 with TRBJ1-6; D is ambiguous. The CDR3 is 15 residues long. Trimming stripped 0 bases from V and 4 bases from J, with 8 bases between. CDR1 is SGHKS, CDR2 YYEKEE, per germline (reference sequence). CDR3 sequence (DNA): TGTGCCAGCAGCTTGGACGGTCGATATAATTCACCCCTCCACTTT. Translated, it gives CASSLDGRYNSPLHF. Supplemented by reference TRBV5-5 and TRBJ1-6, the full variable domain reads DAGVTQSPTHLIKTRGQQVTLRCSPISGHKSVSWYQQVLGQGPQFIFQYYEKEERGRGNFPDRFSARQFPNYSSELNVNALLLGDSALYLCASSLDGRYNSPLHFGNGTRLTVT.